Shown below are 29 T cell receptor beta chains from a single sample sequenced in a study of siplizumab effects on memory and regulatory T cells. Measured with immunoSEQ multiplex PCR; TCRdb has only the in-frame clones, and not every one. The profile shows some 96,000 clones, about 91% of them singletons. The material sequenced was CD4+ T cells sorted from blood. These receptor sequences come from a human donor in good health.

The chain carries TRBV4-1 and TRBJ1-2, with D uncertain. The germline gives CDR1 MGHRA, CDR2 YSYEKL. The V end was cut by 0 bases, the J end by 2 bases, with 10 bases between. The CDR3 contains 15 residues. This chain's CDR3 is CASSQEVAGNYGYTF. The CDR3 bases are TGCGCCAGCAGCCAAGAGGTGGCCGGGAACTATGGCTACACCTTC.

Only one count was recorded for this clone. CDR3 sequence (DNA): TGTGCCAGCAGGGTTACGGGACAAGCCCGGGGCTACACCTTC. Translated: CASRVTGQARGYTF. V usage is TRBV6-1 and J usage is TRBJ1-2; D is perhaps TRBD1 (6 bases). Germline V gene lookup returns CDR1 MNHNS and CDR2 SASEGT. The V end was cut by 6 bases, the J end by 8 bases, with 19 bases between. The CDR3 length is 14 residues.

This clone was seen once. At one end the junction does not follow the germline gene, possibly because of a read error. This chain uses TRBV4-2 with TRBJ1-2, with D maybe TRBD1 (6 bases). Germline values: CDR1 LGHNA, CDR2 YNFKEQ. The CDR3 is made up of 14 amino acids. CDR3: CVSGGEQGDYGYTF. DNA of the CDR3: TGTGTCAGCGGGGGGGAACAGGGAGACTATGGCTACACCTTC.

The chain joins TRBV7-9 to TRBJ2-3; tentative D call: TRBD2 (6 bases). CDR1 and CDR2 (germline): SEHNR, FQNEAQ (reference sequence). The V gene lost 3 bases and the J gene lost 6 bases, with 7 bases spanning the gap. This CDR3 has 12 residues. The CDR3 sequence: CASSLDYDTQYF. For the CDR3, the DNA is TGTGCCAGCAGCTTGGACTATGATACGCAGTATTTT.

The chain couples TRBV7-9 to TRBJ1-3, with 8 bases fitting TRBD1. This CDR3 has 14 amino acids. The V and J ends lost 1 base and 9 bases, in that order; junction bases with no gene match: 5. Germline CDR1 is SEHNR and CDR2 is FQNEAQ (reference sequence). Here the CDR3 reads CASSLGTGKGTIYF. The CDR3 DNA reads TGTGCCAGCAGCTTAGGGACAGGGAAAGGCACCATATATTTT.

The chain combines TRBV7-2 with TRBJ2-1, with 10 nucleotides matching TRBD1. Germline V gene data show CDR1 as SGHTA and CDR2 as FQGNSA. V gave up 5 bases and J gave up 7 bases; unmatched junction bases: 8. The CDR3 is 15 amino acids. The CDR3 here is CASSLGGQGLNEQFF. CDR3 coding DNA: TGTGCCAGCAGCCTGGGGGGACAGGGGTTGAATGAGCAGTTCTTC.

V and J are TRBV6-5 and TRBJ2-1; D might be TRBD2 (6 bases). The CDR3 totals 15 residues. Trimming stripped 2 bases from V and 2 bases from J, with 10 bases between. CDR1 is MNHEY, CDR2 SVGAGI, per germline. The CDR3: CASSYGGTPYNEQFF. The CDR3 nucleotides are TGTGCCAGCAGTTACGGGGGGACTCCCTACAATGAGCAGTTCTTC.

CDR3 in DNA: TGTGCCAGCTCACCACTCGTTGGGCCTGAATCTGGCTACACCTTC. Its protein product is CASSPLVGPESGYTF. This rearrangement joins TRBV18 to TRBJ1-2, with D uncertain. This CDR3 contains 15 residues. Per the germline V gene, CDR1 is KGHSH and CDR2 is LQKENI. V dropped 1 base and J dropped 7 bases, with 16 bases sitting between them.

The chain is built from TRBV30 and TRBJ2-3; 7 positions agree with TRBD2. The CDR3 is 18 amino acids. Per germline, CDR1 GTSNPN and CDR2 SVGIG (reference sequence). J gave up 1 base and V 0 bases, and 13 bases lay outside the gene matches. CDR3 residues: CAWSVRSGEVLRTDTQYF. The CDR3 bases are TGTGCCTGGAGTGTACGAAGCGGGGAAGTCCTTCGCACAGATACGCAGTATTTT. Together with reference TRBV30 and TRBJ2-3, the CDR3 gives the full variable domain: SQTIHQWPATLVQPVGSPLSLECTVEGTSNPNLYWYRQAAGRGLQLLFYSVGIGQISSEVPQNLSASRPQDRQFILSSKKLLLSDSGFYLCAWSVRSGEVLRTDTQYFGPGTRLTVL.

The genes are TRBV6-1 and TRBJ1-1, with 7 bases that match TRBD1. CDR1 is MNHNS, CDR2 SASEGT, per germline. The CDR3 loop spans 18 amino acids. V gave up 4 bases and J gave up 4 bases; unmatched junction bases: 18. The CDR3 protein is CASSAKPGGSFVGTEAFF. The DNA of the CDR3 is TGTGCCAGCAGTGCAAAACCAGGGGGGAGTTTTGTTGGCACTGAAGCTTTCTTT.

The chain carries TRBV7-6 and TRBJ2-7; D gene uncertain. The CDR3 is made up of 15 amino acids. Germline values: CDR1 SGHVS, CDR2 FNYEAQ. V was pared by 4 bases and J by 5 bases, with 18 bases between. As DNA, the CDR3 is TGTGCCAGCAGCTCCTCGATAGGAAGCCCGAACGAGCAGTACTTC. It translates to CASSSSIGSPNEQYF.

The J gene is TRBJ1-5, the V gene TRBV6-4; D remains ambiguous. V was trimmed by 7 bases and J by 0 bases, leaving 19 bases between them. The CDR3 has 17 residues. Germline CDR1 and CDR2: MRHNA and SNTAGT. The CDR3 spells CASTPPPRPYSNQPQHF. CDR3 DNA: TGTGCCAGCACCCCACCACCTCGGCCGTATAGCAATCAGCCCCAGCATTTT.

The J gene is TRBJ2-3, the V gene TRBV5-5; 8 nucleotides match TRBD1. The CDR3 has 15 residues. Losses at the gene ends were 5 bases for V and 3 bases for J; bases not matched to a gene: 8. CDR1 SGHKS and CDR2 YYEKEE come from the germline V gene (reference sequence). The CDR3 coding sequence is TGTGCCAGCAGTAATCGGACAGGGTGGACAGATACGCAGTATTTT. Translation: CASSNRTGWTDTQYF.

The rearrangement uses TRBV7-9 and TRBJ1-4, with 9 bases matching TRBD1. Germline values: CDR1 SEHNR, CDR2 FQNEAQ (reference sequence). Losses at the gene ends were 5 bases for V and 8 bases for J; bases not matched to a gene: 12. The CDR3 consists of 16 residues. CDR3 region: CASSLGRDRVEEKLFF. CDR3 in DNA: TGTGCCAGCAGCCTTGGGCGGGACAGGGTGGAAGAAAAACTGTTTTTT.

The V gene is TRBV10-3, the J gene TRBJ2-5; 7 bases are a match to TRBD1. Germline CDR1 and CDR2: ENHRY and SYGVKD. This CDR3 spans 12 amino acids. V lost 6 bases and J lost 5; bases outside the gene matches: 3. The CDR3 reads CAISGTDETQYF. The CDR3 DNA is TGTGCCATCAGCGGGACAGACGAGACCCAGTACTTC.

The genes are TRBV5-1 and TRBJ2-1, with 8 bases matching TRBD2. The germline gives CDR1 SGHRS, CDR2 YFSETQ. The trim removed 0 bases at V and 6 bases at J, leaving 8 bases unmatched. This CDR3 region has 16 residues. The CDR3 spells CASSLVASGGFNEQFF. In DNA form, the CDR3 reads TGCGCCAGCAGCTTGGTGGCGAGCGGGGGTTTCAATGAGCAGTTCTTC.

The chain couples TRBV7-3 to TRBJ2-3; 8 nucleotides match TRBD2. V was pared by 5 bases and J by 1 base, with 5 bases of the junction left unmatched. Germline CDR1 SGHTA, CDR2 FQGTGA. This CDR3 spans 15 amino acids. The CDR3 here is CASSTAAGGTDTQYF. The DNA of the CDR3 is TGTGCCAGCAGCACTGCAGCGGGGGGCACAGATACGCAGTATTTT.

The V gene is TRBV5-1, the J gene TRBJ2-5; 12 bases line up with TRBD1. Losses at the gene ends were 4 bases for V and 4 bases for J; bases not matched to a gene: 11. Germline CDR1 and CDR2: SGHRS and YFSETQ. The CDR3 sequence is 17 residues long. The CDR3: CASSHGTGGAVGETQYF. The CDR3 DNA follows: TGCGCCAGCAGCCATGGGACAGGGGGCGCAGTAGGAGAGACCCAGTACTTC.

The chain carries TRBV5-7 and TRBJ2-1, with D unresolved. TRBV5-7 is an ORF, and what it does is uncertain. Deletions cut 4 bases from V and 0 bases from J, with 17 bases between. CDR3 length: 17 amino acids. The CDR3 DNA reads as TGTGCCAGCAGCCTTTGGTCCCATCCAACCTCCTACAATGAGCAGTTCTTC. It specifies CASSLWSHPTSYNEQFF.

J is TRBJ1-1 and V is TRBV7-2; D gene ambiguous. The CDR3 is 13 residues long. The germline V gene encodes CDR1 SGHTA and CDR2 FQGNSA. The ends were cut back, 4 bases at V and 0 bases at J, with 6 bases in the middle. The CDR3 nucleotides read TGTGCCAGCAGCTCACCGATGAACACTGAAGCTTTCTTT. Amino acid sequence: CASSSPMNTEAFF.

This sequence joins TRBV9 and TRBJ2-7; 10 nucleotides match TRBD1. Trimming at V came to 3 bases and at J to 2 bases, leaving 5 bases not matched to a gene. CDR3 length: 15 residues. The germline gives CDR1 SGDLS, CDR2 YYNGEE. CDR3 DNA sequence: TGTGCCAGCAGCGCCGGGACAGGGGCGGCCTACGAGCAGTACTTC. It codes for CASSAGTGAAYEQYF.

This chain connects TRBV4-1 to TRBJ2-5; D might be TRBD1 (6 bases). Deletions cut 4 bases from V and 1 base from J, with 13 bases between. The CDR3 totals 15 residues. From germline, CDR1 is MGHRA and CDR2 YSYEKL. CDR3 bases: TGCGCCAGCAGCCCCCAGACAGGTGCCCAAGAGACCCAGTACTTC. It specifies CASSPQTGAQETQYF.

The chain has TRBV15 and TRBJ1-3; D uncertain. V shed 0 bases and J shed 0 bases, with 9 bases lying between them. The CDR3 contains 16 residues. Germline lookup yields CDR1 LNHNV and CDR2 YYDKDF (reference sequence). As DNA, the CDR3 is TGTGCCACCAGCAGAGATTCGGCTACCTCTGGAAACACCATATATTTT. This translates into CATSRDSATSGNTIYF.

This clone has only one observation. V usage is TRBV9 and J usage is TRBJ2-5; 9 nucleotides line up with TRBD2. The V segment lost 1 base and the J segment 5 bases; nucleotides outside the gene matches: 6. The germline gives CDR1 SGDLS, CDR2 YYNGEE. The CDR3 runs 15 residues. CDR3 DNA: TGTGCCAGCAGCGTATCTAGCGGGGTTTTCGAGACCCAGTACTTC. This codes for CASSVSSGVFETQYF.

The rearrangement uses TRBV14 and TRBJ2-5; a possible D gene is TRBD1 (5 bases). The CDR3 runs 13 residues. Germline-derived CDR1 and CDR2 are SGHDN and FVKESK. V was cut by 5 bases and J by 2 bases, with 9 bases left in between. CDR3 amino acids: CASSLQVQETQYF. CDR3 DNA: TGTGCCAGCAGCTTACAGGTACAAGAGACCCAGTACTTC.

This chain links TRBV30 with TRBJ2-2; D is undetermined. Per the germline V gene, CDR1 is GTSNPN and CDR2 is SVGIG (reference sequence). CDR3 length equals 11 residues. The V gene lost 0 bases and the J gene lost 7 bases, with 3 bases spanning the gap. The CDR3, as DNA: TGTGCCTGGAGTGTATTCGGGGAGCTGTTTTTT. It specifies CAWSVFGELFF.

This chain uses TRBV9 with TRBJ2-1, with D possibly TRBD2 on 5 matching bases. The CDR3 totals 15 residues. Germline CDR1 is SGDLS and CDR2 is YYNGEE. The V end lost 0 bases, the J end lost 4 bases, and 11 bases lay between the germline ends. The CDR3 bases are TGTGCCAGCAGCGTAGCGAGGGAATCGTACAATGAGCAGTTCTTC. Protein product: CASSVARESYNEQFF.

This chain uses TRBV6-5 with TRBJ1-4; tentatively, D is TRBD1 (5 bases). This CDR3 contains 16 residues. Trimming removed 0 bases from V and 0 bases from J, with 8 bases in between. Germline CDR1 MNHEY, CDR2 SVGAGI. The DNA of the CDR3 is TGTGCCAGCAGTTACTCGGGGCCCCCAACTAATGAAAAACTGTTTTTT. It specifies CASSYSGPPTNEKLFF.

The chain has TRBV19 and TRBJ2-2; 7 bases agree with TRBD1. There are 13 residues in the CDR3. The V gene's germline CDR1 is LNHDA and CDR2 SQIVND (reference sequence). With 8 bases clipped from V and 4 bases from J, the junction kept 4 bases outside the gene matches. CDR3 bases: TGTGCCAGTGAGGGGACAGCCACCGGGGAGCTGTTTTTT. It encodes CASEGTATGELFF.